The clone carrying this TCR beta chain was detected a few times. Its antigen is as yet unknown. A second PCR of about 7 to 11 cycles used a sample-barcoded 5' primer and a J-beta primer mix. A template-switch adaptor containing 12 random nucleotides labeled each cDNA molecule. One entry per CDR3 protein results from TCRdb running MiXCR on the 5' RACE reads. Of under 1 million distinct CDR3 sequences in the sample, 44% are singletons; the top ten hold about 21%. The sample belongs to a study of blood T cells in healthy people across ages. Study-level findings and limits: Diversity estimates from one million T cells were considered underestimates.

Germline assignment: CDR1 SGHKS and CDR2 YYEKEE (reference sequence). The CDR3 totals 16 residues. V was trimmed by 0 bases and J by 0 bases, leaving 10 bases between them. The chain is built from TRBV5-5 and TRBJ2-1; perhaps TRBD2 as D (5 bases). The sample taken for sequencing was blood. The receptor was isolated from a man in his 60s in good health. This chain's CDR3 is CASSLVGDYSYNEQFF. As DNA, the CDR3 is TGTGCCAGCAGCTTGGTCGGAGACTACTCCTACAATGAGCAGTTCTTC.